This T cell receptor beta chain was recovered during a study of shared clonotypes between healthy human individuals. This clone was seen only once. Its antigen remains unidentified. Study conclusions and caveats: In the sorted subsets, rarefaction showed sequencing was incomplete despite large depth. Only blood was sampled; tissue repertoires likely differ.

The authors ran the assay at deep level. Per the authors' pipeline: ImmunoSEQ supplied junction-only sequences lacking quality scores, so filtering was different. Assay used: immunoSEQ multiplex PCR; TCRdb lists only in-frame clones, some missing. V and J calls and clone size are copied from that table; D and trimming were computed from the DNA. Of 95,000 to 120,000 clones listed, approximately 70% are singletons. This receptor was identified in a young woman in good health. Sequencing was carried out using memory CD8+ T cells sorted from blood. As to subset: CD45RO+ cells pooled with CCR7-negative TemRA cells.

The CDR3 DNA reads TGTGCCAGCAGCCTCACCCCTCCCGGACTAGCGACCGAGCAGTACTTC. This sequence encodes CASSLTPPGLATEQYF. J is TRBJ2-7 and V is TRBV14; 9 bases map to TRBD2. The length of the CDR3 is 16 residues. Germline values: CDR1 SGHDN, CDR2 FVKESK. V shed 4 bases, J shed 6 bases, and the junction held 13 bases outside the gene matches.